Given below is one T cell receptor beta chain in context. Its cognate antigen is unknown. V was pared by 6 bases and J by 3 bases, with 15 bases between. The CDR3 is 15 amino acids. Germline values: CDR1 MDHEN, CDR2 SYDVKM. Repertoires were generated with immunoSEQ multiplex PCR, while TCRdb's copy carries only in-frame clones and drops some. The data hold roughly 90,000 clones, with roughly 93% observed a single time. This sample is drawn from a study of T cells in localized non-small cell lung cancer. General study findings and limits: Uninvolved adjacent lung had higher T cell clonality than tumor and all other tissues. Appearance in adjacent lung was seen for a median around 58 of the top 100 tumor clones. Analysis by sequencing included only one tumor region, so heterogeneity remains possible.

Source: PBMCs, taken before any cancer treatment. The receptor was isolated from a woman aged 40-75 years with stage II squamous cell lung carcinoma. This chain links TRBV28 with TRBJ1-5; D is perhaps TRBD1 (6 bases). The CDR3 DNA reads TGTGCCAGCAGCCGAACGGACAGCCACAATCAGCCCCAGCATTTT. Amino acid sequence: CASSRTDSHNQPQHF.